This TCR beta chain was identified in a study of Ad26.COV2.S vaccination and SARS-CoV-2 variants. Study background: Ad26.COV2.S shots went into the muscle once or twice, 56 days apart. Whole-study findings and limits: Vaccine recipients had higher spike-specific TCR breadth than placebo recipients. Following vaccination, spike-specific CD8+ and CD4+ T cell responses reportedly exhibited substantial breadth.

Trimming stripped 8 bases from V and 6 bases from J, with 18 bases between. This CDR3 contains 14 residues. The germline gives CDR1 SGHVS, CDR2 FNYEAQ. TCRdb's copy holds only in-frame clones and misses some; the assay was immunoSEQ multiplex PCR. The repertoire holds 300,000 to 400,000 clones, 70% to 90% seen once, with more than 1.5% in the top ten. Treatment here: 15 to 20 received Ad26.COV2.S at low or high dose, single or two shots; about 5 received placebo; per-sample allocation not given. Vaccine and placebo recipients were sampled on day 63 after the first injection. In Boston, an adult donor aged 18-55 years took part. Details on this clone: What it binds is unknown.

The chain employs TRBV7-6 and TRBJ2-3, with D perhaps matching TRBD1 or TRBD2 (5 bases each). Sequenced here: peripheral blood, sampled in a trial of Ad26.COV2.S vaccine versus placebo. The TCR sequence derives from a person between 18 and 65 years old who received the Ad26.COV2.S COVID-19 vaccine or a placebo. For the CDR3, the DNA is TGTGCCAGCCGCCGGGACCAGCAGGCGGATACGCAGTATTTT. Protein product: CASRRDQQADTQYF.